This is a list of T cell receptor beta chains from one sample in a study of CD8+ T cells in alopecia areata. Here immunoSEQ multiplex PCR was the method, and the copy in TCRdb shows in-frame clones only, minus some. The sample gives about 300,000 clones, over 45% of which show up once; less than 2% is in the top ten. Source: CD4+ T cells sorted from blood, taken at week 24, from a patient treated with tofacitinib. The source of these receptors is a human donor with alopecia areata. Each CDR3 is given with its conserved first and last residue. The D gene is left open where the match is weak. Rows give clone size only sometimes, using once, few, many, or a class for an expanded clone.

abundance	j_gene	d_gene	v_gene	CDR3aa	CDR3nt
.	TRBJ2-2	.	TRBV25-1	CASSARDGQGITGELFF	TGTGCCAGCAGTGCCCGCGACGGGCAGGGGATCACCGGGGAGCTGTTTTTT
once	TRBJ2-1	TRBD1	TRBV27	CASSHPGQGDNEQFF	TGTGCCAGCAGTCACCCGGGACAGGGAGACAATGAGCAGTTCTTC
.	TRBJ2-7	.	TRBV7-2	CASSLTRAQGGYEQYF	TGTGCCAGCAGCTTAACCCGGGCCCAAGGAGGCTACGAGCAGTACTTC
few	TRBJ1-1	.	TRBV5-6	CASSLVVTPGTEAFF	TGTGCCAGCAGCTTGGTGGTGACTCCGGGGACTGAAGCTTTCTTT
.	TRBJ2-5	.	TRBV7-9	CASSLHGPQETQYF	TGTGCCAGCAGCTTACACGGGCCCCAAGAGACCCAGTACTTC
.	TRBJ1-2	TRBD1	TRBV30	CAWSVGTGGDVRYGYTF	TGTGCCTGGAGTGTGGGGACAGGGGGCGACGTCCGCTATGGCTACACCTTC
.	TRBJ2-7	TRBD1	TRBV25-1	CASSSPGQGSSYEQYF	TGTGCCAGCAGCTCACCGGGACAGGGGTCCTCCTACGAGCAGTACTTC
.	TRBJ2-7	.	TRBV29-1	CSVVRSEWAAEGGEQYF	TGCAGCGTTGTAAGATCCGAGTGGGCAGCCGAGGGGGGCGAGCAGTACTTC
once	TRBJ2-7	TRBD1	TRBV5-1	CASSLAGQGPYEQYF	TGCGCCAGCAGCTTGGCCGGACAGGGCCCCTACGAGCAGTACTTC
.	TRBJ1-3	.	TRBV30	CAWNLRINTIYF	TGTGCCTGGAACCTACGGATAAACACCATATATTTT
.	TRBJ1-5	.	TRBV30	CAWMGEGQPQHF	TGTGCCTGGATGGGGGAGGGTCAGCCCCAGCATTTT
.	TRBJ2-3	.	TRBV13	CASSLWRTDTQYF	TGTGCCAGCAGCTTATGGCGCACAGATACGCAGTATTTT
.	TRBJ1-5	TRBD1	TRBV6-1	CASSTGGNQPQHF	TGTGCCAGCAGTACAGGGGGCAATCAGCCCCAGCATTTT
.	TRBJ2-3	TRBD2	TRBV27	CASRRLGGGTDTQYF	TGTGCCAGCAGACGCCTGGGAGGGGGCACAGATACGCAGTATTTT
.	TRBJ1-2	.	TRBV7-9	CASSLAWADYGYTF	TGTGCCAGCAGCTTAGCGTGGGCAGACTATGGCTACACCTTC
.	TRBJ2-2	.	TRBV5-4	CASRQQGNTGELFF	TGTGCCAGCAGACAACAGGGAAACACCGGGGAGCTGTTTTTT